This T cell receptor beta chain was retrieved from a study of vaccination and CD4 T cells after COVID-19. About the study: Stimulation of the cells used overlapping spike peptide pools from SARS-CoV-2 and from the common cold coronaviruses HCoV-NL63, HCoV-OC43 and HCoV-229E.

The Oncomine TCR Beta short-read assay sequenced DNA from cultured CD4+ T cells. A single record per CDR3 protein comes from TCRdb applying MiXCR to the PCR reads. This sample has about 15,000 distinct CDR3 sequences; roughly 43% occur once, and the top ten carry 5.7%. Treatment here: roughly 10-day PBMC culture with coronavirus spike peptide pools or control peptides (ViraFEST assay). Under the ViraFEST approach, antigen-specific T cells were expanded with peptide pools and TCRs subsequently sequenced. About this clonotype: Its antigen is undetermined.

CDR1 and CDR2 from the germline V gene are DFQATT and SNEGSKA (reference sequence). There are 15 residues in the CDR3. The V gene lost 3 bases and the J gene lost 7 bases, with 19 bases spanning the gap. V and J are TRBV20-1 and TRBJ2-1, with a tentative D call TRBD1 (6 bases). This receptor was taken from a human donor who had recovered from COVID-19. Sequences were derived from CD4+ T cells from blood, cultured in vitro, sampled before SARS-CoV-2 vaccination. In DNA, the CDR3 is TGCAGTGCTAGGGATCCACAGGGCCCCCTAAATGAGCAGTTCTTC. This gives the protein CSARDPQGPLNEQFF.